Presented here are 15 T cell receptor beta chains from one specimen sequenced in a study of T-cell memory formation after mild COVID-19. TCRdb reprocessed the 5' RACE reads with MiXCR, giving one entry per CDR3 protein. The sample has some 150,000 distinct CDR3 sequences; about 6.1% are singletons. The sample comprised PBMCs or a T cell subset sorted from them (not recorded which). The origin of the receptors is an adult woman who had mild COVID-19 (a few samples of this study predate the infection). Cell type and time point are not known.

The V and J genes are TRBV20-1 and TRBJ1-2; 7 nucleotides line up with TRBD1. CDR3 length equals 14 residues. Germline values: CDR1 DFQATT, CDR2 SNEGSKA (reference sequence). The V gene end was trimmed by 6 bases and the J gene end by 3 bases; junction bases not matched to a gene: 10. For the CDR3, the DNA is TGCAGTGCCTACCGTAGACAGGGCTACTATGGCTACACCTTC. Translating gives CSAYRRQGYYGYTF.

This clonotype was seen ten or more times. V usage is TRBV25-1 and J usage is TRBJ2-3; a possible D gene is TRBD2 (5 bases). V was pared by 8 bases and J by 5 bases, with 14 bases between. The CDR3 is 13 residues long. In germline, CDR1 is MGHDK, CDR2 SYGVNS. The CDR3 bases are TGTGCCAGCTTTGGGCGGGCCGGAGATACGCAGTATTTT. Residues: CASFGRAGDTQYF.

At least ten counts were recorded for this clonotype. CDR3 sequence reads: CASSFQVGVNTEAFF. The CDR3 region has the DNA TGTGCCAGCAGTTTTCAAGTAGGAGTGAACACTGAAGCTTTCTTT. The chain uses TRBV12-3 or TRBV12-4 and TRBJ1-1; no clear D. V shed 3 bases and J shed 0 bases, with 11 bases lying between them. The CDR3 is made up of 15 amino acids.

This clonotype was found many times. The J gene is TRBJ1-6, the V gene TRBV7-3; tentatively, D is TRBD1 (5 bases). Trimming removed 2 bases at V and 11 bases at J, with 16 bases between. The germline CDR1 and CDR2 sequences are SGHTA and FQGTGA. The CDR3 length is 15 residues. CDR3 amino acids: CASSLWDRTMAPLHF. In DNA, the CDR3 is TGTGCCAGCAGCTTATGGGACCGAACTATGGCACCCCTCCACTTT.

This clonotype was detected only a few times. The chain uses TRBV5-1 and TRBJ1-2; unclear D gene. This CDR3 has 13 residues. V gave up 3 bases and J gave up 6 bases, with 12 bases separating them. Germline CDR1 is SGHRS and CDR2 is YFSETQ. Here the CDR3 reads CASSSGLRHGYTF. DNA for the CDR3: TGCGCCAGCAGCTCGGGCTTAAGACATGGCTACACCTTC. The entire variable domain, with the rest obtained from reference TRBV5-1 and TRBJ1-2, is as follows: KAGVTQTPRYLIKTRGQQVTLSCSPISGHRSVSWYQQTPGQGLQFLFEYFSETQRNKGNFPGRFSGRQFSNSRSEMNVSTLELGDSALYLCASSSGLRHGYTFGSGTRLTVV.

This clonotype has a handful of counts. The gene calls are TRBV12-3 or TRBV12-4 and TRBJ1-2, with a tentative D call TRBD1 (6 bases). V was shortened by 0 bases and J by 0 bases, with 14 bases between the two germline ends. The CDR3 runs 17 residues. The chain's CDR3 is CASSLARGHISNYGYTF. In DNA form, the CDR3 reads TGTGCCAGCAGTTTAGCAAGGGGACATATCTCTAACTATGGCTACACCTTC.

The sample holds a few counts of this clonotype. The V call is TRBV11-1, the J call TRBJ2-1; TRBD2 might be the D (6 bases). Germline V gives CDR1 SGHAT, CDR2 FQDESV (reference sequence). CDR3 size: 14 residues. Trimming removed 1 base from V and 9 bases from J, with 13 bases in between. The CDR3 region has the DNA TGTGCCAGCAGCTTAGTCGGACTAAACAGTGAGCAGTTCTTC. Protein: CASSLVGLNSEQFF.

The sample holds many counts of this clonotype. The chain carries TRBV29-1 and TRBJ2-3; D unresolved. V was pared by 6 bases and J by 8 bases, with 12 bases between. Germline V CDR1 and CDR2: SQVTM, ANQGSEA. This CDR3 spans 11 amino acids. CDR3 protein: CSVLPTGTQYF. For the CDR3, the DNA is TGCAGCGTCCTGCCCACGGGTACGCAGTATTTT.

This chain's CDR3 is CASTSGRVANTGELFF. The CDR3 region has the DNA TGCGCCAGCACTAGCGGGAGGGTGGCGAACACCGGGGAGCTGTTTTTT. The chain links TRBV5-1 to TRBJ2-2, with 12 bases fitting TRBD2. The CDR3 totals 16 residues. In germline, CDR1 is SGHRS, CDR2 YFSETQ. The junction had 3 bases not matched to a gene; V was cut back by 6 bases and J by 0 bases.

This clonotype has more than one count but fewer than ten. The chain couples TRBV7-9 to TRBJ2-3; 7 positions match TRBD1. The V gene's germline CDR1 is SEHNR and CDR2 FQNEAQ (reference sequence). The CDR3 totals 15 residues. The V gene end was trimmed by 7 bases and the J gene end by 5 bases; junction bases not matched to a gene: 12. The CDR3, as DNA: TGTGCCAGCACCTCCTTCCGGGACAGCCTAGATACGCAGTATTTT. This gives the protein CASTSFRDSLDTQYF.

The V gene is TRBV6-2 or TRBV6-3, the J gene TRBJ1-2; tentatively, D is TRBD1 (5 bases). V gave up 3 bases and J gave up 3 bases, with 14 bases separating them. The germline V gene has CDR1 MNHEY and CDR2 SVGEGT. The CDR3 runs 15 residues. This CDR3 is CASSYIRRGDYGYTF. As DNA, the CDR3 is TGTGCCAGCAGTTATATTCGTCGGGGCGACTATGGCTACACCTTC.

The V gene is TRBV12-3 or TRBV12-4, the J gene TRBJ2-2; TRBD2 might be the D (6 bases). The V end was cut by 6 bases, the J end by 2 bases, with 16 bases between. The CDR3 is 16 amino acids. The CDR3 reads CASRPTGTPNTGELFF. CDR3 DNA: TGTGCCAGCAGACCAACTGGGACTCCTAACACCGGGGAGCTGTTTTTT.

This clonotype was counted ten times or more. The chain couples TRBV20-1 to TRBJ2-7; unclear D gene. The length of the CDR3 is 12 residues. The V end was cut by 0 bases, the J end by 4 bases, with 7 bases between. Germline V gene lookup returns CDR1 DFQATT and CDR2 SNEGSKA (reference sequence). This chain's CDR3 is CSARDTGYEQYF. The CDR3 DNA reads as TGCAGTGCTAGAGATACCGGGTACGAGCAGTACTTC.

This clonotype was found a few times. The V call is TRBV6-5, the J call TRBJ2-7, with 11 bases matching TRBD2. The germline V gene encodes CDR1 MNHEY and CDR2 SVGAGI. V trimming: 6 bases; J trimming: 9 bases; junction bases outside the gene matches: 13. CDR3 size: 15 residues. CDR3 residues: CASSPMTSGKSGQYF. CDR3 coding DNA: TGTGCCAGCAGCCCTATGACTAGCGGGAAGTCCGGGCAGTACTTC.

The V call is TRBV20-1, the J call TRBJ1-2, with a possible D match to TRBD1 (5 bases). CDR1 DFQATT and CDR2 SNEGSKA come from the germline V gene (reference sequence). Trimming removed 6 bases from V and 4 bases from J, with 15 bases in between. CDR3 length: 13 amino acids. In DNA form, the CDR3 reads TGCAGTGCCCCCCCCAGGGAAGGCTATGGCTACACCTTC. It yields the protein CSAPPREGYGYTF.